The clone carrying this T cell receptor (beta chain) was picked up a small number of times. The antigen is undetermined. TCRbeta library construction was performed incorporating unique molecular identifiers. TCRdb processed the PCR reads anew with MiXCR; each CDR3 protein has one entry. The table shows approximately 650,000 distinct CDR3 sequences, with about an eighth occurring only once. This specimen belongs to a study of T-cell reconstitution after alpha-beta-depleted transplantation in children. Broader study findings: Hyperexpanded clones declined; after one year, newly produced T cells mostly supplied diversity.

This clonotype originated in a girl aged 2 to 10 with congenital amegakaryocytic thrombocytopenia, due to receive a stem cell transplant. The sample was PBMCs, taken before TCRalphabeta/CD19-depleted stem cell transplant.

This CDR3 is CATSSRGLAFF. CDR3 coding DNA: TGTGCCACCAGCAGTAGGGGGCTAGCTTTCTTT. The J gene is TRBJ1-1, the V gene TRBV15; 7 bases line up with TRBD1. The length of the CDR3 is 11 residues. Trimming at V came to 3 bases and at J to 10 bases, leaving 2 bases not matched to a gene. Germline values: CDR1 LNHNV, CDR2 YYDKDF (reference sequence).